Following are 30 T cell receptor beta chains from one sample sequenced in a study of shared T cell receptors in the human thymus. Using immunoSEQ multiplex PCR, the repertoire was profiled, and TCRdb retains in-frame clones only, with some absent. This sample yields hundreds of thousands of clones, of which approximately 90% are seen a single time; approximately 0.01% belongs to the top ten. The same specimen was also included in a second study, on human thymus T cells.

Sequenced: thymocytes. The origin of the receptors is a boy less than two years old with a congenital heart defect.

This clone appeared a few times. The chain links TRBV6-1 to TRBJ2-1; 8 nucleotides line up with TRBD2. This CDR3 has 15 residues. The germline gives CDR1 MNHNS, CDR2 SASEGT. The J segment lost 3 bases and the V segment lost 7 bases, leaving 8 bases of the junction unmatched. This chain's CDR3 is CASTARGGDYNEQFF. In DNA form, the CDR3 reads TGTGCCAGCACTGCTCGGGGGGGTGACTACAATGAGCAGTTCTTC.

The J gene is TRBJ2-1, the V gene TRBV6-1, with 7 positions matching TRBD1. After removal of 4 bases from V and 4 bases from J, the junction contained 10 bases not matched to a gene. Germline-derived CDR1 and CDR2 are MNHNS and SASEGT. The CDR3 sequence is 16 residues long. The CDR3 DNA is TGTGCCAGCAGTGCATCCGGGACAGTCATTTACAATGAGCAGTTCTTC. Translating gives CASSASGTVIYNEQFF.

The chain is built from TRBV27 and TRBJ1-1; 9 positions match TRBD1. The J segment lost 5 bases and the V segment lost 4 bases, leaving 11 bases of the junction unmatched. The CDR3 is made up of 16 amino acids. Germline-derived CDR1 and CDR2 are MNHEY and SMNVEV (reference sequence). CDR3 bases: TGTGCCAGCAGTTCAGCCCTCGGGACAGGGTCAACTGAAGCTTTCTTT. As protein: CASSSALGTGSTEAFF.

The chain is built from TRBV18 and TRBJ1-3; the D gene is possibly TRBD1 (5 bases). Trimming took 4 bases from V and 2 from J, leaving 18 bases between them. Germline V gives CDR1 KGHSH, CDR2 LQKENI. This CDR3 spans 17 amino acids. The CDR3 loop is CASSRAGEPMAGNTIYF. Written as DNA, the CDR3 is TGTGCCAGCTCACGGGCGGGGGAACCCATGGCTGGAAACACCATATATTTT. Full variable domain (remainder filled in from reference TRBV18 and TRBJ1-3): NAGVMQNPRHLVRRRGQEARLRCSPMKGHSHVYWYRQLPEEGLKFMVYLQKENIIDESGMPKERFSAEFPKEGPSILRIQQVVRGDSAAYFCASSRAGEPMAGNTIYFGEGSWLTVV.

The chain joins TRBV9 to TRBJ1-2; TRBD1 matches 8 bases. V was clipped by 0 bases and J by 4 bases; unmatched bases: 8. CDR1 and CDR2 from the germline V gene are SGDLS and YYNGEE. The CDR3 runs 16 residues. The CDR3 reads CASSVVSRGLSYGYTF. The DNA of the CDR3 is TGTGCCAGCAGCGTAGTATCCAGGGGGCTATCCTATGGCTACACCTTC.

The genes are TRBV6-1 and TRBJ2-3; tentative D call: TRBD1 (5 bases). From germline, CDR1 is MNHNS and CDR2 SASEGT. CDR3 length equals 17 residues. V was shortened by 3 bases and J by 2 bases, with 18 bases between the two germline ends. CDR3 loop: CASSEVRQGEPTDTQYF. As DNA, the CDR3 is TGTGCCAGCAGTGAGGTCCGGCAGGGTGAGCCCACAGATACGCAGTATTTT.

The table lists this clone with a few counts. V gene TRBV5-4 combines with J gene TRBJ1-2; TRBD1 matches at 7 bases. Germline CDR1 SGHNT, CDR2 YYREEE (reference sequence). The CDR3 spans 13 residues. V was clipped by 4 bases and J by 9 bases; unmatched bases: 9. The CDR3 coding sequence is TGTGCCAGCAGCCCACCCAAGGGGGCTAGCTACACCTTC. The encoded protein is CASSPPKGASYTF. The whole variable domain, remainder taken from reference TRBV5-4 and TRBJ1-2, is ETGVTQSPTHLIKTRGQQVTLRCSSQSGHNTVSWYQQALGQGPQFIFQYYREEENGRGNFPPRFSGLQFPNYSSELNVNALELDDSALYLCASSPPKGASYTFGSGTRLTVV.

V usage is TRBV6-1 and J usage is TRBJ2-7; 9 bases agree with TRBD1. This CDR3 has 14 residues. The J segment lost 6 bases and the V segment lost 9 bases, leaving 12 bases of the junction unmatched. Germline CDR1 and CDR2: MNHNS and SASEGT. This CDR3 is CASRPRTGEGEQYF. CDR3 sequence (DNA): TGTGCCAGTAGGCCCAGGACAGGGGAGGGCGAGCAGTACTTC.

The chain combines TRBV10-3 with TRBJ2-1; 13 bases line up with TRBD2. Germline V gene lookup returns CDR1 ENHRY and CDR2 SYGVKD. The CDR3 length is 18 residues. Unmatched junction bases numbered 7, after V lost 0 bases and J lost 5 bases. CDR3 DNA: TGTGCCATCAGTGAGTCGACTGTCGGGACTAGCGGGAACAATGAGCAGTTCTTC. It translates to CAISESTVGTSGNNEQFF.

The chain has TRBV4-2 and TRBJ1-1; D might be TRBD1 (5 bases). CDR1 is LGHNA and CDR2 is YNFKEQ in the germline V gene. V lost 5 bases and J lost 1, with 5 bases in between. This CDR3 comprises 12 residues. CDR3 amino acids: CASSRGNTEAFF. The CDR3 bases are TGTGCCAGCAGCAGGGGGAACACTGAAGCTTTCTTT.

The chain employs TRBV7-2 and TRBJ2-3; 10 nucleotides agree with TRBD2. CDR1 and CDR2 (germline): SGHTA, FQGNSA. The CDR3 totals 15 residues. The J segment lost 4 bases and the V segment lost 6 bases, leaving 7 bases of the junction unmatched. CDR3 in amino acids: CASRPSGSPSDTQYF. The DNA for the CDR3 is TGTGCCAGCAGACCTAGCGGGAGCCCCTCAGATACGCAGTATTTT.

This rearrangement joins TRBV5-1 to TRBJ2-3; perhaps TRBD1 as D (6 bases). The germline V and J ends were trimmed by 3 bases and 6 bases, with 14 bases remaining between them. Looked up from germline, CDR1 is SGHRS and CDR2 is YFSETQ. The CDR3 covers 14 residues. The CDR3 spells CASSCYEGEDTQYF. The CDR3 bases are TGCGCCAGCAGCTGCTACGAGGGGGAGGATACGCAGTATTTT.

The V gene is TRBV7-9, the J gene TRBJ2-7; 7 bases are a match to TRBD2. Germline lookup yields CDR1 SEHNR and CDR2 FQNEAQ (reference sequence). This CDR3 has 13 amino acids. Trimming cost V 8 bases and J 4 bases; bases outside gene matches: 8. This CDR3 is CASGRGEVYEQYF. The CDR3 nucleotides are TGTGCCAGCGGCCGGGGGGAGGTTTACGAGCAGTACTTC.

V is TRBV5-1 and J is TRBJ2-5; 10 bases are shared with TRBD2. CDR1 and CDR2 from the germline V gene are SGHRS and YFSETQ. This CDR3 has 14 amino acids. Losses at the gene ends were 4 bases for V and 4 bases for J; bases not matched to a gene: 4. CDR3 nucleotides: TGCGCCAGCAGCACCGGACTAGCGGCAGAGACCCAGTACTTC. It codes for CASSTGLAAETQYF.

This clone was recorded only once. The rearrangement links TRBV18 to TRBJ1-2, with 11 bases matching TRBD1. V dropped 7 bases and J dropped 8; count of bases not matched to a gene: 12. This CDR3 is built from 15 residues. Germline lookup yields CDR1 KGHSH and CDR2 LQKENI. This CDR3 reads CASYPPGQGDEGYTF. In DNA, the CDR3 is TGTGCCAGCTACCCCCCGGGACAGGGGGACGAGGGCTACACCTTC. The variable domain in full, with the rest retrieved from reference TRBV18 and TRBJ1-2, is NAGVMQNPRHLVRRRGQEARLRCSPMKGHSHVYWYRQLPEEGLKFMVYLQKENIIDESGMPKERFSAEFPKEGPSILRIQQVVRGDSAAYFCASYPPGQGDEGYTFGSGTRLTVV.

This clone was picked up one time. The rearrangement links TRBV7-8 to TRBJ2-7, with 9 bases matching TRBD2. J lost 2 bases, V lost 0 bases, and 2 bases had no gene match. The CDR3 is 15 residues long. The V gene's germline CDR1 is SGHVS and CDR2 FQNEAQ. CDR3 region: CASSLAGLAPYEQYF. In DNA, the CDR3 is TGTGCCAGCAGCTTAGCGGGACTAGCCCCCTACGAGCAGTACTTC.

The chain uses TRBV11-2 and TRBJ2-7; 12 nucleotides match TRBD1. The CDR3 runs to 14 residues. Per germline, CDR1 SGHAT and CDR2 FQNNGV. J lost 6 bases, V lost 7 bases, and 7 bases had no gene match. CDR3 DNA sequence: TGTGCCAGCACCAACGGGACAGGGGGCATCGAGCAGTACTTC. Its translation: CASTNGTGGIEQYF.

V is TRBV28 and J is TRBJ1-5; a weak D match, TRBD1 (6 bases). The CDR3 covers 18 residues. The germline CDR1 and CDR2 sequences are MDHEN and SYDVKM. The V and J ends lost 3 bases and 0 bases respectively, with 18 bases between them. CDR3: CASSFRDPGTLSNQPQHF. The CDR3 coding sequence is TGTGCCAGCAGTTTTAGGGATCCCGGGACACTTAGCAATCAGCCCCAGCATTTT.

The V and J genes are TRBV29-1 and TRBJ2-7, with 12 positions matching TRBD2. The ends lost 6 bases at V and 5 bases at J; junction bases unmatched: 8. Looked up from germline, CDR1 is SQVTM and CDR2 is ANQGSEA. This CDR3 comprises 14 residues. The CDR3 DNA is TGCAGCGTCCGACTAGCGGGAGAGCGGCACGAGCAGTACTTC. Protein product: CSVRLAGERHEQYF.

The rearrangement links TRBV19 to TRBJ2-7; D remains unclear. Germline V gene sequence: CDR1 LNHDA, CDR2 SQIVND (reference sequence). The CDR3 contains 14 residues. Trimming removed 4 bases from V and 0 bases from J, with 10 bases in between. The chain's CDR3 is CASSTTISSYEQYF. DNA for the CDR3: TGTGCCAGTAGTACCACCATCAGCTCCTACGAGCAGTACTTC.

This chain connects TRBV6-1 to TRBJ2-1; TRBD2 is a possible D gene (7 bases). Germline V gives CDR1 MNHNS, CDR2 SASEGT. The CDR3 sequence is 11 residues long. V lost 8 bases and J 10 bases, leaving 12 bases between the germline ends. The CDR3 protein is CASEGGGEQFF. CDR3 DNA: TGTGCCAGCGAGGGAGGGGGAGAGCAGTTCTTC.

This chain's CDR3 is CASSPGVDQPQHF. DNA for the CDR3: TGTGCCAGCAGCCCGGGGGTGGATCAGCCCCAGCATTTT. The chain employs TRBV6-5 and TRBJ1-5, with D perhaps TRBD1 (5 bases). Germline loops: CDR1 MNHEY, CDR2 SVGAGI. Trimming stripped 6 bases from V and 5 bases from J, with 11 bases between. The CDR3 sequence is 13 residues long.

The rearrangement joins TRBV29-1 to TRBJ2-5; TRBD2 matches 9 bases. Germline CDR1 SQVTM, CDR2 ANQGSEA. V was clipped by 6 bases and J by 4 bases; unmatched bases: 6. This CDR3 comprises 13 residues. The DNA of the CDR3 is TGCAGCGTGATAGCGGGAGCGGTAGAGACCCAGTACTTC. Protein product: CSVIAGAVETQYF.

This clone showed up just a few times. This rearrangement joins TRBV6-5 to TRBJ2-1; tentative D call: TRBD1 (6 bases). The length of the CDR3 is 14 residues. Trimming cost V 0 bases and J 3 bases, with 6 bases left between them. Looked up from germline, CDR1 is MNHEY and CDR2 is SVGAGI. The CDR3 DNA is TGTGCCAGCAGTTACTCAGGGGGCTACAATGAGCAGTTCTTC. Translated: CASSYSGGYNEQFF.

This chain joins TRBV5-6 and TRBJ2-5; 11 bases match TRBD2. The V and J ends lost 4 bases and 4 bases, in that order; junction bases with no gene match: 6. Germline lookup yields CDR1 SGHDT and CDR2 YYEEEE. CDR3 length: 15 amino acids. The chain's CDR3 is CASSPAGTSGETQYF. CDR3 in DNA: TGTGCCAGCAGCCCCGCCGGGACTAGCGGAGAGACCCAGTACTTC.

This clone was seen a handful of times. The CDR3 loop reads CASSLPSTRNGNTIYF. The CDR3 DNA reads as TGTGCCAGCAGTTTGCCCTCGACACGGAATGGAAACACCATATATTTT. The rearrangement links TRBV28 to TRBJ1-3; D gene unclear. The germline gives CDR1 MDHEN, CDR2 SYDVKM. V was cut by 3 bases and J by 3 bases, with 15 bases left in between. The CDR3 contains 16 residues.

V is TRBV14 and J is TRBJ2-1, with TRBD2 matching 9 bases. The V segment lost 0 bases and the J segment 8 bases; nucleotides outside the gene matches: 11. The V gene's germline CDR1 is SGHDN and CDR2 FVKESK. The CDR3 extends over 17 amino acids. CDR3 sequence reads: CASSQDEEAGGPYEQFF. The CDR3 DNA reads TGTGCCAGCAGCCAAGATGAGGAGGCGGGAGGGCCATATGAGCAGTTCTTC. Based on the CDR3 plus reference TRBV14 and TRBJ2-1, the full variable domain is EAGVTQFPSHSVIEKGQTVTLRCDPISGHDNLYWYRRVMGKEIKFLLHFVKESKQDESGMPNNRFLAERTGGTYSTLKVQPAELEDSGVYFCASSQDEEAGGPYEQFFGPGTRLTVL.

This clone was seen only once. CDR3 nucleotides: TGTGCCAGCAGCCTACCTGGACAGCAAACCGAAGAGACCCAGTACTTC. Encoded protein: CASSLPGQQTEETQYF. The V gene is TRBV5-6, the J gene TRBJ2-5; weak D call: TRBD1 (6 bases). Germline values: CDR1 SGHDT, CDR2 YYEEEE. V lost 4 bases to trimming and J lost 3 bases, with 19 bases between them. This CDR3 has 16 residues.

V gene TRBV28 combines with J gene TRBJ2-4; the match to TRBD2 covers 11 bases. The length of the CDR3 is 16 residues. Germline V CDR1 and CDR2: MDHEN, SYDVKM. The junction had 5 bases not matched to a gene; V was cut back by 4 bases and J by 3 bases. CDR3 region: CASSSGLAVGKNIQYF. Written as DNA, the CDR3 is TGTGCCAGCAGTTCGGGACTAGCGGTGGGCAAAAACATTCAGTACTTC.

The V call is TRBV6-5, the J call TRBJ2-1; perhaps TRBD2 as D (6 bases). The germline V gene has CDR1 MNHEY and CDR2 SVGAGI. The V end was cut by 9 bases, the J end by 5 bases, with 14 bases between. This CDR3 spans 13 amino acids. CDR3 bases: TGTGCCAGTCTCGGGAGAGGGAACAATGAGCAGTTCTTC. Protein sequence: CASLGRGNNEQFF.